The next 15 T cell receptor beta chains were all read from a single sample in a study of blood T cell repertoires in COVID-19. Measured with immunoSEQ multiplex PCR; TCRdb has only the in-frame clones, and not every one. The sample shows roughly 300,000 clones, around nine tenths of them seen only once. Material for sequencing was peripheral blood. All receptors come from a woman aged 25 to 39 with COVID-19, enrolled during active disease.

V usage is TRBV6-5 and J usage is TRBJ1-2; D possibly corresponds to TRBD1 (5 bases). CDR1 and CDR2 (germline): MNHEY, SVGAGI. CDR3 length: 16 residues. V shed 0 bases and J shed 7 bases, with 18 bases lying between them. The CDR3 sequence is CASSYSAPGRGTGYTF. In DNA, the CDR3 is TGTGCCAGCAGTTACTCGGCCCCGGGTAGGGGAACTGGCTACACCTTC.

Regarding this clone: One junction end disagrees with the germline gene, perhaps due to a read error. The chain couples TRBV7-7 to TRBJ2-5, with TRBD2 identical over 8 bases. Germline CDR1 is SSHAT and CDR2 is FNYEAQ (reference sequence). The CDR3 is 14 amino acids. The CDR3 protein is CASSGGGNQETQYF. DNA for the CDR3: TGTGCTAGCAGCGGCGGGGGGAACCAAGAGACCCAGTACTTC.

The chain combines TRBV12-3 or TRBV12-4 with TRBJ1-6; D is uncertain. Trimming removed 3 bases from V and 7 bases from J, with 4 bases in between. The CDR3 extends over 12 amino acids. In DNA form, the CDR3 reads TGTGCCAGCAGTTTCCCGAATTCACCCCTCCACTTT. This encodes CASSFPNSPLHF.

The chain uses TRBV7-8 and TRBJ1-5, with a tentative D call TRBD1 (5 bases). This CDR3 is built from 15 residues. Germline lookup yields CDR1 SGHVS and CDR2 FQNEAQ. V was trimmed by 0 bases and J by 6 bases, leaving 12 bases between them. CDR3 region: CASSLAGQGFQPQHF. Here the CDR3 DNA reads TGTGCCAGCAGCTTAGCGGGGCAGGGCTTTCAGCCCCAGCATTTT.

The chain is built from TRBV19 and TRBJ1-5; D perhaps matches TRBD1 (5 bases). V was cut by 8 bases and J by 4 bases, with 12 bases left in between. The germline CDR1 and CDR2 sequences are LNHDA and SQIVND (reference sequence). The CDR3 has 13 amino acids. In DNA form, the CDR3 reads TGTGCCAGTTCGCCAGGGTTTAATCAGCCCCAGCATTTT. It specifies CASSPGFNQPQHF.

The rearrangement uses TRBV5-1 and TRBJ1-1, with 8 bases fitting TRBD1. The J segment lost 6 bases and the V segment lost 3 bases, leaving 10 bases of the junction unmatched. The CDR3 totals 15 residues. CDR1 and CDR2 (germline): SGHRS, YFSETQ. As DNA, the CDR3 is TGCGCCAGCAGCTGGGGAACAGGGGGAGAGTCTGAAGCTTTCTTT. It encodes CASSWGTGGESEAFF. Together with reference TRBV5-1 and TRBJ1-1, the CDR3 gives the full variable domain: KAGVTQTPRYLIKTRGQQVTLSCSPISGHRSVSWYQQTPGQGLQFLFEYFSETQRNKGNFPGRFSGRQFSNSRSEMNVSTLELGDSALYLCASSWGTGGESEAFFGQGTRLTVV.

The chain recombines TRBV6-5 with TRBJ1-1; TRBD1 aligns across 7 bases. Germline V lookup: CDR1 MNHEY, CDR2 SVGAGI. The CDR3 loop spans 15 amino acids. The V gene end was trimmed by 7 bases and the J gene end by 5 bases; junction bases not matched to a gene: 13. The CDR3 DNA reads TGTGCCAGCAAAAAGGGGGCACCAATGGGAACTGAAGCTTTCTTT. Its protein is CASKKGAPMGTEAFF.

The CDR3 DNA reads TGTGCCAGTAGTACGAGGACTAGCAGAAGCACAGATACGCAGTATTTT. It is translated as CASSTRTSRSTDTQYF. The chain has TRBV19 and TRBJ2-3; 8 bases are a match to TRBD2. J was trimmed by 0 bases and V by 4 bases; bases with no gene match: 6. The V gene's germline CDR1 is LNHDA and CDR2 SQIVND (reference sequence). The CDR3 has 16 residues.

This clone was observed a single time. V and J are TRBV2 and TRBJ2-5; D call uncertain. The CDR3 sequence is 14 residues long. Germline V gives CDR1 SNHLY, CDR2 FYNNEI. The V end lost 1 base, the J end lost 2 bases, and 8 bases lay between the germline ends. The CDR3 spells CASSEGQMQETQYF. The CDR3 coding sequence is TGTGCCAGCAGTGAAGGGCAGATGCAAGAGACCCAGTACTTC.

J is TRBJ2-1 and V is TRBV27; no clear D. V was clipped by 3 bases and J by 5 bases, with 8 bases between them. The CDR3 covers 13 residues. Per germline, CDR1 MNHEY and CDR2 SMNVEV (reference sequence). CDR3 DNA: TGTGCCAGCAGTTTCTCTATAAACAATGAGCAGTTCTTC. Translating gives CASSFSINNEQFF.

This chain connects TRBV29-1 to TRBJ2-3; D ambiguous. With 0 bases removed from V and 4 bases from J, the gap between germline ends came to 14 bases. CDR3 size: 15 residues. CDR1 and CDR2 (germline): SQVTM, ANQGSEA. The CDR3 sequence is CSVEDLFSGPDTQYF. CDR3 DNA sequence: TGCAGCGTTGAAGATTTGTTTTCTGGGCCAGATACGCAGTATTTT.

The chain joins TRBV5-5 to TRBJ2-7; D perhaps matches TRBD1 (5 bases). V lost 4 bases and J lost 0, with 14 bases in between. The CDR3 covers 15 residues. From germline, CDR1 is SGHKS and CDR2 YYEKEE (reference sequence). The CDR3 nucleotides read TGTGCCAGCAGCCCGACCCGACAGAGCTCCTACGAGCAGTACTTC. Protein: CASSPTRQSSYEQYF.

V usage is TRBV3-1 (or the pseudogene TRBV3-2) and J usage is TRBJ1-2; 8 bases line up with TRBD1. Losses at the gene ends were 4 bases for V and 5 bases for J; bases not matched to a gene: 9. Germline V gene sequence: CDR1 LGHDT, CDR2 YNNKEL (reference sequence). The CDR3 loop spans 15 amino acids. The CDR3, as DNA: TGTGCCAGCAGCCGATCAGGGGGCAAGGATTATGGCTACACCTTC. Its protein is CASSRSGGKDYGYTF.

This chain uses TRBV7-9 with TRBJ2-5; 8 bases line up with TRBD2. The germline gives CDR1 SEHNR, CDR2 FQNEAQ (reference sequence). Trimming at V came to 4 bases and at J to 7 bases, leaving 20 bases not matched to a gene. The CDR3 runs to 18 residues. CDR3 DNA: TGTGCCAGCAGCTCTGAACCCCCGTCGGGACTAGAAAGCGTGACCCAGTACTTC. Translation gives CASSSEPPSGLESVTQYF.

The V and J genes are TRBV15 and TRBJ1-2; 8 bases match TRBD1. Germline CDR1 LNHNV, CDR2 YYDKDF (reference sequence). The CDR3 has 14 amino acids. J lost 7 bases, V lost 2 bases, and 6 bases had no gene match. The CDR3 DNA follows: TGTGCCACCAGCAGACCGGGGACAGGACCTGGCTACACCTTC. Its protein is CATSRPGTGPGYTF.